This entry lists 18 T cell receptor beta chains sequenced from one sample in a study of CD8 T cells in ankylosing spondylitis. TCRdb re-derived calls from the 5' RACE reads in MiXCR, one entry per CDR3 protein. The sample records 80,000 to 100,000 distinct CDR3 sequences, 8.5% to 9% being singletons. Sequenced material: blood, either unsorted or a sorted T cell fraction (not recorded which). Receptors originate from a male donor with ankylosing spondylitis or in good health (not recorded which).

This clonotype was seen ten or more times. The V gene is TRBV7-3, the J gene TRBJ1-2; D unresolved. The V and J ends lost 1 base and 0 bases respectively, with 15 bases between them. Germline CDR1 is SGHTA and CDR2 is FQGTGA. The CDR3 loop spans 17 amino acids. The CDR3 here is CASSLIRLERANYGYTF. The CDR3 coding sequence is TGTGCCAGCAGCTTAATCAGGTTGGAAAGAGCTAACTATGGCTACACCTTC. The full variable domain, in which reference TRBV7-3 and TRBJ1-2 provide the parts outside the CDR3, is GAGVSQTPSNKVTEKGKYVELRCDPISGHTALYWYRQSLGQGPEFLIYFQGTGAADDSGLPNDRFFAVRPEGSVSTLKIQRTERGDSAVYLCASSLIRLERANYGYTFGSGTRLTVV.

This clonotype was observed many times. V gene TRBV9 combines with J gene TRBJ2-3; TRBD2 matches 12 bases. Looked up from germline, CDR1 is SGDLS and CDR2 is YYNGEE. This CDR3 spans 15 amino acids. V shed 6 bases and J 4 bases; nucleotides not matched to a gene: 6. The CDR3 sequence is CASTLAGGRPDTQYF. CDR3 nucleotides: TGTGCCAGCACCCTAGCGGGGGGGCGGCCAGATACGCAGTATTTT.

A few counts support this clonotype. The chain is built from TRBV15 and TRBJ1-6; tentative D call: TRBD1 (6 bases). From germline, CDR1 is LNHNV and CDR2 YYDKDF (reference sequence). The CDR3 runs 16 residues. V was pared by 0 bases and J by 10 bases, with 16 bases between. CDR3 coding DNA: TGTGCCACCAGCAGAGATCCGGGACAACGCGAATCACCCCTCCACTTT. Its translation is CATSRDPGQRESPLHF. Using reference TRBV15 and TRBJ1-6 for the parts outside the CDR3, the full variable domain is DAMVIQNPRYQVTQFGKPVTLSCSQTLNHNVMYWYQQKSSQAPKLLFHYYDKDFNNEADTPDNFQSRRPNTSFCFLDIRSPGLGDTAMYLCATSRDPGQRESPLHFGNGTRLTVT.

In this sample, this clonotype turned up many times. The rearrangement uses TRBV20-1 and TRBJ2-3; 8 bases map to TRBD2. CDR3 length: 13 amino acids. Trimming at V came to 7 bases and at J to 0 bases, leaving 3 bases not matched to a gene. Per germline, CDR1 DFQATT and CDR2 SNEGSKA (reference sequence). The chain's CDR3 is CSVKRGSTDTQYF. Written as DNA, the CDR3 is TGCAGTGTCAAGCGGGGGAGCACAGATACGCAGTATTTT.

The sample holds many counts of this clonotype. The genes are TRBV30 and TRBJ2-3, with D perhaps TRBD2 (5 bases). V lost 3 bases and J lost 2, with 12 bases in between. This CDR3 comprises 14 residues. In germline, CDR1 is GTSNPN, CDR2 SVGIG (reference sequence). The CDR3, as DNA: TGTGCCTGGAGGTCGCCCGGGGACACAGATACGCAGTATTTT. This translates into CAWRSPGDTDTQYF.

This sequence joins TRBV9 and TRBJ1-2, with 10 bases that match TRBD1. Germline trimming cut 2 bases from V and 0 bases from J; bases unmatched to any gene: 1. This CDR3 contains 15 residues. CDR1 SGDLS and CDR2 YYNGEE come from the germline V gene. In DNA form, the CDR3 reads TGTGCCAGCAGCGTGGGACAGGGGACTAACTATGGCTACACCTTC. Protein: CASSVGQGTNYGYTF.

This clonotype was seen many times. This chain connects TRBV20-1 to TRBJ2-3, with 8 bases aligning to TRBD1. The V gene's germline CDR1 is DFQATT and CDR2 SNEGSKA (reference sequence). V lost 5 bases, J lost 1 base, and 8 bases stayed unmatched. The CDR3 loop spans 15 amino acids. CDR3 sequence: CSAQPGQGGTDTQYF. In DNA form, the CDR3 reads TGCAGTGCTCAACCCGGACAGGGAGGCACAGATACGCAGTATTTT.

This clonotype came up many times. The chain joins TRBV5-1 to TRBJ2-7; D not resolved. CDR1 and CDR2 (germline): SGHRS, YFSETQ. Trimming took 2 bases from V and 2 from J, leaving 8 bases between them. The CDR3 has 13 amino acids. The CDR3 reads CASSFSGAYEQYF. CDR3 in DNA: TGCGCCAGCAGCTTTTCAGGAGCCTACGAGCAGTACTTC.

This clonotype was counted between two and nine times. The V gene is TRBV30, the J gene TRBJ2-7, with 9 bases that match TRBD1. Trimming at V came to 4 bases and at J to 2 bases, leaving 6 bases not matched to a gene. CDR3 length equals 14 residues. Germline loops: CDR1 GTSNPN, CDR2 SVGIG (reference sequence). The CDR3 DNA follows: TGTGCCTGGAACCGGGGACAGGGCGCCTACGAGCAGTACTTC. Translation gives CAWNRGQGAYEQYF.

This clonotype appeared many times. This sequence joins TRBV14 and TRBJ1-4; D gene ambiguous. There are 15 residues in the CDR3. Trimming removed 0 bases at V and 7 bases at J, with 12 bases between. CDR1 and CDR2 from the germline V gene are SGHDN and FVKESK. The CDR3 spells CASSQEAQSSEKLFF. The CDR3 DNA follows: TGTGCCAGCAGCCAAGAAGCCCAGTCTTCTGAAAAACTGTTTTTT. Full variable domain (outside the CDR3, taken from reference TRBV14 and TRBJ1-4): EAGVTQFPSHSVIEKGQTVTLRCDPISGHDNLYWYRRVMGKEIKFLLHFVKESKQDESGMPNNRFLAERTGGTYSTLKVQPAELEDSGVYFCASSQEAQSSEKLFFGSGTQLSVL.

The chain joins TRBV7-9 to TRBJ1-1; TRBD1 matches at 7 bases. Trimming cost V 0 bases and J 0 bases; bases outside gene matches: 1. Per germline, CDR1 SEHNR and CDR2 FQNEAQ (reference sequence). The CDR3 has 15 amino acids. DNA of the CDR3: TGTGCCAGCAGCTTAGCGGACAGGATGAACACTGAAGCTTTCTTT. As protein: CASSLADRMNTEAFF.

This clonotype has just a few counts. The chain couples TRBV30 to TRBJ2-7, with D hard to call. The CDR3 is made up of 13 amino acids. V lost 4 bases and J lost 5, with 15 bases in between. Germline values: CDR1 GTSNPN, CDR2 SVGIG (reference sequence). CDR3 in DNA: TGTGCCTGGATTTGGTGCCTTATTGACGAGCAGTACTTC. It translates to CAWIWCLIDEQYF.

The sample holds many counts of this clonotype. This chain joins TRBV10-3 and TRBJ2-7, with D uncertain. The CDR3 contains 14 residues. Trimming stripped 0 bases from V and 4 bases from J, with 10 bases between. Germline-derived CDR1 and CDR2 are ENHRY and SYGVKD. CDR3 DNA sequence: TGTGCCATCAGTGAGTCTCTTAGTGAGTACGAGCAGTACTTC. It translates to CAISESLSEYEQYF.

There are many counts of this clonotype. V and J are TRBV25-1 and TRBJ2-5, with D hard to call. Germline V CDR1 and CDR2: MGHDK, SYGVNS. This CDR3 has 13 amino acids. The V end was cut by 1 base, the J end by 3 bases, with 6 bases between. Written as DNA, the CDR3 is TGTGCCAGCAGTGAATTCCCAAAAGAGACCCAGTACTTC. Its protein is CASSEFPKETQYF.

This clonotype was seen many times. The V gene is TRBV5-6, the J gene TRBJ2-5, with 10 bases aligning to TRBD2. Germline CDR1 reads SGHDT; CDR2 reads YYEEEE. CDR3 length: 15 amino acids. The ends lost 3 bases at V and 1 base at J; junction bases unmatched: 3. CDR3 nucleotide sequence: TGTGCCAGCAGCTCCTTAGCGGGGGGCCAAGAGACCCAGTACTTC. This sequence encodes CASSSLAGGQETQYF.

CDR3 DNA: TGTGCCAGCAGTTTTTTTCGGCGGGGTCTGGAAGACTCTGGGGCCAACGTCCTGACTTTC. This encodes CASSFFRRGLEDSGANVLTF. V gene TRBV12-3 or TRBV12-4 combines with J gene TRBJ2-6, with a tentative D call TRBD2 (6 bases). The V gene lost 3 bases and the J gene lost 0 bases, with 21 bases spanning the gap. The CDR3 length is 20 residues.

This clonotype was recorded a few times. The chain couples TRBV2 to TRBJ2-1, with 8 bases aligning to TRBD2. Germline CDR1 SNHLY, CDR2 FYNNEI. The trim removed 2 bases at V and 4 bases at J, leaving 7 bases unmatched. This CDR3 is built from 16 residues. The CDR3: CASSELPGGGYNEQFF. DNA for the CDR3: TGTGCCAGCAGTGAACTCCCCGGCGGGGGGTACAATGAGCAGTTCTTC.

The chain carries TRBV12-3 or TRBV12-4 and TRBJ2-1; 11 nucleotides align to TRBD2. The CDR3 is 19 residues long. The V gene end was trimmed by 10 bases and the J gene end by 4 bases; junction bases not matched to a gene: 21. In nucleotides, the CDR3 is TGTGCCATCTGTTTAATCCGGAGTAGCGGGGGGGCAGAATACAATGAGCAGTTCTTC. Amino acid sequence: CAICLIRSSGGAEYNEQFF.